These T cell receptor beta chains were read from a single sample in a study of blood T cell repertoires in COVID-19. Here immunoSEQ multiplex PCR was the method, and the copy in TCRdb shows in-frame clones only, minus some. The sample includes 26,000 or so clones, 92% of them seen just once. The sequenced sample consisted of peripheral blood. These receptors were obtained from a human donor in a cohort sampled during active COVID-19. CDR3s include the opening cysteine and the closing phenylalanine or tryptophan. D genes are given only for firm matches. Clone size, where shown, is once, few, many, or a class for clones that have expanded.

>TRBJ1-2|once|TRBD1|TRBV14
TGTGCCAGCAGTTGGGACAGCAACTACTATGGCTACACCTTC
CASSWDSNYYGYTF
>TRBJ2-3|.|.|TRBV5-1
TGCGCCAGCAGCTTTCAGTGGGACAATCAGTATTTT
CASSFQWDNQYF
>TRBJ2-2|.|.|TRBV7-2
TGTGCCAGCAGCACTTGGACAGCTAACACCGGGGAGCTGTTTTTT
CASSTWTANTGELFF
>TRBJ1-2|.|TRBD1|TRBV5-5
TGTGCCAGCAGCCTACAACAGGGGAACTACTATGGCTACACCTTC
CASSLQQGNYYGYTF
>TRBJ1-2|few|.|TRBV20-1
TGCAGTGCTAGTACAGTCTTCCATGGCTACACCTTC
CSASTVFHGYTF
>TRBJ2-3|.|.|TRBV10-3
TGTGCCATCAGTTCTTCTAGCGCGAGAGATACGCAGTATTTT
CAISSSSARDTQYF
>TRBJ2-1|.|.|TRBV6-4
TGTGCCAGCAGTGACGATAGAAAGCAGTTCTTC
CASSDDRKQFF
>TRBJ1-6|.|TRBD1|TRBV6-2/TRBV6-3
TGTGCCAGCAGTTACGGGACAGGGAGCTCCTATAATTCACCCCTCCACTTT
CASSYGTGSSYNSPLHF
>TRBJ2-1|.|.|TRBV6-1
TGTGCCAGCAGTGAAGCGTTCGCGGGGAAGTTCTTC
CASSEAFAGKFF
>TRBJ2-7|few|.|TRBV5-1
TGCGCCAGCAGCTTGGCGACGACAGGGGACTACTACGAGCAGTACTTC
CASSLATTGDYYEQYF
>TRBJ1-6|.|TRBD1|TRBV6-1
TGTGCCAGCAGTGAATCCCTGGGACAGTTATATTCACCCCTCCACTTT
CASSESLGQLYSPLHF
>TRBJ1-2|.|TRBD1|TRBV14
TGTGCCAGCAGCCACCGACAGGGACCCTATGGCTACACCTTC
CASSHRQGPYGYTF
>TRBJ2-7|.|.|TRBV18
TGTGCCAGCTCACCAATCCCGGGAGACTACGAGCAGTACTTC
CASSPIPGDYEQYF
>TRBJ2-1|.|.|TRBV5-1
TGCGCCAGCAGCTTGGCTGGTAGCTACAATGAGCAGTTCTTC
CASSLAGSYNEQFF
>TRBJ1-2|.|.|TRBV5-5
TGTGCCAGCAGCTTAGCAGGGCTCTATGGCTACACCTTC
CASSLAGLYGYTF
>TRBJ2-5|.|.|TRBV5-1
TGCGCCAGCACCATAACCGCAAGGGCGGGAGAGACCCAGTACTTC
CASTITARAGETQYF
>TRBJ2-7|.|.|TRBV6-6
TGTGCCAGCTACACTCTGGGGGGGGGCCTTAACGAGCAGTACTTC
CASYTLGGGLNEQYF
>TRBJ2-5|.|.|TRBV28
TGTGCCAGCAGTTTACGGGGACAAGAGACCCAGTACTTC
CASSLRGQETQYF